This TCR beta chain comes out of a study of response to subunit inactivated influenza vaccine. Whole-study findings and limits: The authors suggested that every seasonal influenza vaccination recruits few new T cells.

As to this clonotype: The antigen is undetermined.

V dropped 2 bases and J dropped 7 bases, with 12 bases sitting between them. This CDR3 contains 14 residues. The germline CDR1 and CDR2 sequences are MGHRA and YSYEKL. TCRdb called the RT-PCR reads again in MiXCR, with one record for every CDR3 protein. This repertoire shows about 650,000 distinct CDR3 sequences, less than 15% found once; its top ten account for 7.6%. The chain combines TRBV4-1 with TRBJ1-5, with D uncertain. Here the sequenced sample was PBMCs from blood, taken about 14 days before vaccination. This clonotype was obtained from a man in his fifties or sixties who received an inactivated influenza vaccine. The CDR3 nucleotides read TGCGCCAGCAGCCAATCTGGTCCTGGGCAGCCCCAGCATTTT. Translation: CASSQSGPGQPQHF.